This T cell receptor (beta chain) was identified during a study of sequential checkpoint blockade in melanoma. Study summary: Patients were randomized 1:1 to nivolumab-then-ipilimumab or ipilimumab-then-nivolumab first-line. Maintenance nivolumab came after either treatment sequence.

The treatment denotes: randomized to nivolumab then ipilimumab (arm A) or the reverse (arm B). No patient had prior DNA-damaging chemotherapy. PBMC sorting kept live CD3+CD8+ cells without CD19 or CD56. Produced via immunoSEQ multiplex PCR; TCRdb's table is partial and in-frame only. The table includes more than 25,000 clones, about 80% detected once. By sample share, this clone is medium-sized (0.01 to 0.1%). Other DNA sequences of this sample code for an identical CDR3. The input for sequencing was CD8+ T cells sorted from blood (inferred from file names), taken from a patient given nivolumab and ipilimumab in sequence. This TCR was sampled from a human donor with melanoma.

The chain's CDR3 is CASSYSTGYGYTF. CDR3 DNA sequence: TGTGCCAGCAGTTACTCGACAGGGTATGGCTACACCTTC. This chain joins TRBV6-5 and TRBJ1-2; 7 positions match TRBD1. There are 13 residues in the CDR3. CDR1 is MNHEY and CDR2 is SVGAGI in the germline V gene. The trim removed 0 bases at V and 5 bases at J, leaving 0 bases unmatched.